The 32 T cell receptor beta chains below come from one sample, sequenced in a study of beta chain features in type 1 diabetes (dated by TCRdb to 2016 to 2019). Libraries came from the immunoSEQ multiplex PCR assay. The entire amount of isolated RNA was reverse transcribed using the High Capacity cDNA Reverse Transcription Kit, so the sequenced TCRB transcripts were expressed ones. Sourced from immuneACCESS, this table was stored by TCRdb with only in-frame sequences that have V and J called. A share of the clones is absent; for the studies checked, an unresolved V gene accounts for under half, and the remainder has no known explanation. The sample data list 850,000 to 900,000 clones, and roughly 16% of these were observed just once. Of the sample, 0.02% to 0.03% is held by the ten largest clones. Material: naive CD4+ T cells from blood. Taken with the paper, the label for cell subset or site translates to: true naive CD4+ T cells. These receptors were obtained from a woman aged 18 to 35 in good health.

The chain joins TRBV6-5 to TRBJ2-1; D ambiguous. The V end lost 3 bases, the J end lost 6 bases, and 9 bases lay between the germline ends. CDR1 is MNHEY, CDR2 SVGAGI, per germline. CDR3 length equals 13 residues. The CDR3 DNA reads TGTGCCAGCAGTTATACTGTCGGCAATGAGCAGTTCTTC. Its protein product is CASSYTVGNEQFF.

The V call is TRBV7-9, the J call TRBJ2-1; D is ambiguous. CDR3 size: 16 residues. Germline CDR1 is SEHNR and CDR2 is FQNEAQ (reference sequence). Between the trimmed V and J ends, which lost 1 base and 0 bases, there was a span of 10 bases. This CDR3 reads CASSLGLGSSYNEQFF. DNA for the CDR3: TGTGCCAGCAGCTTAGGCCTAGGAAGCTCCTACAATGAGCAGTTCTTC. Together with reference TRBV7-9 and TRBJ2-1, the CDR3 gives the full variable domain: DTGVSQNPRHKITKRGQNVTFRCDPISEHNRLYWYRQTLGQGPEFLTYFQNEAQLEKSRLLSDRFSAERPKGSFSTLEIQRTEQGDSAMYLCASSLGLGSSYNEQFFGPGTRLTVL.

Only a few counts were recorded for this clone. The chain employs TRBV29-1 and TRBJ1-1; 7 bases align to TRBD1. The CDR3 runs to 13 residues. CDR1 is SQVTM, CDR2 ANQGSEA, per germline. V was clipped by 6 bases and J by 3 bases; unmatched bases: 7. CDR3 sequence reads: CSVRQGWDTEAFF. The CDR3 nucleotides are TGCAGCGTACGACAGGGATGGGACACTGAAGCTTTCTTT. The full variable domain, completed using reference TRBV29-1 and TRBJ1-1, is SAVISQKPSRDICQRGTSLTIQCQVDSQVTMMFWYRQQPGQSLTLIATANQGSEATYESGFVIDKFPISRPNLTFSTLTVSNMSPEDSSIYLCSVRQGWDTEAFFGQGTRLTVV.

The chain joins TRBV4-2 to TRBJ2-1; TRBD1 or TRBD2 may be the D gene (5 bases each). The CDR3 length is 17 residues. Per the germline V gene, CDR1 is LGHNA and CDR2 is YNFKEQ. Between the trimmed V and J ends, which lost 1 base and 3 bases, there was a span of 16 bases. CDR3 amino acids: CASSQVKGELFYNEQFF. The CDR3 region has the DNA TGTGCCAGCAGCCAAGTGAAAGGGGAGCTGTTCTACAATGAGCAGTTCTTC.

The chain is built from TRBV5-6 and TRBJ2-3; no firm D call. The CDR3 has 14 amino acids. V was trimmed by 0 bases and J by 15 bases, leaving 20 bases between them. Germline-derived CDR1 and CDR2 are SGHDT and YYEEEE. The CDR3 spells CASSLGLESPFCYF. CDR3 nucleotides: TGTGCCAGCAGCTTGGGGCTAGAGAGTCCCTTTTGTTATTTT.

The chain recombines TRBV2 with TRBJ2-5; D perhaps matches TRBD1 (6 bases). V was cut by 7 bases and J by 5 bases, with 14 bases left in between. The length of the CDR3 is 13 residues. The V gene's germline CDR1 is SNHLY and CDR2 FYNNEI. The CDR3 DNA reads as TGTGCCAGCAACGACAGGCCCCGGGAGACCCAGTACTTC. Its protein is CASNDRPRETQYF.

This clone was detected only a few times. The rearrangement joins TRBV7-2 to TRBJ2-1; TRBD2 matches 11 bases. Per the germline V gene, CDR1 is SGHTA and CDR2 is FQGNSA. Trimming cost V 5 bases and J 10 bases; bases outside gene matches: 4. The CDR3 runs 13 residues. CDR3 amino acids: CASSRGLAEEQFF. CDR3 coding DNA: TGTGCCAGCAGCCGGGGACTAGCGGAAGAGCAGTTCTTC.

This clone was found a few times. The rearrangement links TRBV27 to TRBJ2-3; 7 nucleotides align to TRBD1. The CDR3 spans 13 residues. The germline V gene encodes CDR1 MNHEY and CDR2 SMNVEV (reference sequence). J gave up 4 bases and V 4 bases, and 2 bases lay outside the gene matches. DNA for the CDR3: TGTGCCAGCAGTTACAGGGGAGCAGATACGCAGTATTTT. Protein product: CASSYRGADTQYF.

There are a few counts of this clone. The chain carries TRBV2 and TRBJ2-3; 7 bases fit TRBD1. Germline CDR1 SNHLY, CDR2 FYNNEI. This CDR3 is built from 20 residues. V shed 3 bases, J shed 0 bases, and the junction held 18 bases outside the gene matches. This CDR3 is CASSELSVTLRDSSTDTQYF. The DNA of the CDR3 is TGTGCCAGCAGTGAGCTCTCAGTCACTCTCCGGGACAGCAGCACAGATACGCAGTATTTT.

This clone was found a few times. The genes are TRBV7-2 and TRBJ2-3; weak D call: TRBD2 (6 bases). The V end lost 2 bases, the J end lost 1 base, and 13 bases lay between the germline ends. Looked up from germline, CDR1 is SGHTA and CDR2 is FQGNSA. CDR3 size: 16 residues. CDR3 residues: CASSLSLASGTDTQYF. CDR3 bases: TGTGCCAGCAGCTTAAGTTTGGCTAGCGGCACAGATACGCAGTATTTT. The full variable domain, its missing parts supplied by reference TRBV7-2 and TRBJ2-3, is GAGVSQSPSNKVTEKGKDVELRCDPISGHTALYWYRQSLGQGLEFLIYFQGNSAPDKSGLPSDRFSAERTGGSVSTLTIQRTQQEDSAVYLCASSLSLASGTDTQYFGPGTRLTVL.

The chain has TRBV7-9 and TRBJ2-3, with TRBD2 identical over 12 bases. The CDR3 sequence is 15 residues long. J gave up 7 bases and V 6 bases, and 8 bases lay outside the gene matches. Germline V CDR1 and CDR2: SEHNR, FQNEAQ (reference sequence). The CDR3: CASRMTSGSLNTQYF. In nucleotides, the CDR3 is TGTGCCAGCAGGATGACTAGCGGGAGTTTGAATACGCAGTATTTT.

The CDR3 nucleotides are TGTGCCAGCTCACTCTTCGCTGGTGGTGAGCAGTTCTTC. It yields the protein CASSLFAGGEQFF. The chain employs TRBV18 and TRBJ2-1, with D uncertain. The V gene's germline CDR1 is KGHSH and CDR2 LQKENI. V was trimmed by 4 bases and J by 9 bases, leaving 13 bases between them. CDR3 length: 13 amino acids.

In its sample, this clone was seen a few times. The chain's CDR3 is CASSPAQMAPGEQYF. In DNA, the CDR3 is TGTGCCAGCAGCCCCGCCCAAATGGCTCCGGGCGAGCAGTACTTC. This sequence joins TRBV28 and TRBJ2-7, with no clear D. V lost 6 bases, J lost 6 bases, and 21 bases lay in between. Germline V CDR1 and CDR2: MDHEN, SYDVKM. The CDR3 covers 15 residues.

J is TRBJ2-7 and V is TRBV7-2; TRBD1 matches 8 bases. Germline loops: CDR1 SGHTA, CDR2 FQGNSA. V shed 1 base and J 6 bases; nucleotides not matched to a gene: 14. The CDR3 sequence is 17 residues long. The CDR3 region is CASSLVGSAGTGGEQYF. The DNA of the CDR3 is TGTGCCAGCAGCTTAGTTGGTTCGGCCGGGACAGGAGGCGAGCAGTACTTC. Looking up the rest from reference TRBV7-2 and TRBJ2-7 gives the full variable domain: GAGVSQSPSNKVTEKGKDVELRCDPISGHTALYWYRQSLGQGLEFLIYFQGNSAPDKSGLPSDRFSAERTGGSVSTLTIQRTQQEDSAVYLCASSLVGSAGTGGEQYFGPGTRLTVT.

This sequence joins TRBV7-2 and TRBJ2-2; 15 nucleotides line up with TRBD2. Germline trimming cut 4 bases from V and 6 bases from J; bases unmatched to any gene: 6. Germline CDR1 and CDR2: SGHTA and FQGNSA. CDR3 length equals 17 residues. CDR3 in amino acids: CASSYGLAGGPAGELFF. Written as DNA, the CDR3 is TGTGCCAGCAGCTATGGACTAGCGGGAGGGCCGGCCGGGGAGCTGTTTTTT.

V gene TRBV19 combines with J gene TRBJ2-1, with a tentative D call TRBD1 (6 bases). The germline gives CDR1 LNHDA, CDR2 SQIVND (reference sequence). The CDR3 covers 15 residues. V was cut by 6 bases and J by 2 bases, with 14 bases left in between. CDR3: CASRAGVSTYNEQFF. The CDR3 DNA reads TGTGCCAGTAGGGCAGGGGTATCTACCTACAATGAGCAGTTCTTC.

This clone was counted only a few times. The chain carries TRBV4-2 and TRBJ2-3; TRBD2 might be the D (6 bases). V dropped 1 base and J dropped 1 base, with 18 bases sitting between them. The CDR3 contains 18 residues. Germline CDR1 is LGHNA and CDR2 is YNFKEQ. This CDR3 reads CASSQAIGPLARTDTQYF. The CDR3 coding sequence is TGTGCCAGCAGCCAAGCCATTGGGCCCCTAGCGCGCACAGATACGCAGTATTTT.

The V and J genes are TRBV15 and TRBJ1-2, with D perhaps TRBD1 (5 bases). The germline V gene has CDR1 LNHNV and CDR2 YYDKDF (reference sequence). This CDR3 has 14 amino acids. Trimming pared 5 bases from V and 2 bases from J, leaving 12 bases between. CDR3: CATSGGGENYGYTF. CDR3 coding DNA: TGTGCCACCAGCGGTGGGGGGGAAAACTATGGCTACACCTTC.

This chain joins TRBV6-6 and TRBJ2-1, with D perhaps given as TRBD1 or TRBD2 (5 bases each). V was trimmed by 6 bases and J by 9 bases, leaving 21 bases between them. Germline CDR1 and CDR2: MNHNY and SVGAGI (reference sequence). CDR3 length: 15 residues. The CDR3 loop is CASSNRDPLVAEQFF. As DNA, the CDR3 is TGTGCCAGCAGCAACCGGGACCCGTTAGTTGCTGAGCAGTTCTTC.

The sample holds a few counts of this clone. This chain links TRBV28 with TRBJ2-2, with D hard to call. The CDR3 loop spans 13 amino acids. Germline values: CDR1 MDHEN, CDR2 SYDVKM. Trimming took 9 bases from V and 8 from J, leaving 16 bases between them. In nucleotides, the CDR3 is TGTGCCAGTTGGACCCAGCCTCGGGGGGAGCTGTTTTTT. It codes for CASWTQPRGELFF.

This clone was seen a handful of times. This chain connects TRBV19 to TRBJ2-1; TRBD2 aligns across 12 bases. The germline V gene has CDR1 LNHDA and CDR2 SQIVND (reference sequence). V was pared by 3 bases and J by 7 bases, with 4 bases of the junction left unmatched. The CDR3 extends over 15 amino acids. CDR3: CASSIRLAGANEQFF. The CDR3 DNA sequence: TGTGCCAGTAGTATCAGACTAGCGGGAGCGAATGAGCAGTTCTTC.

The chain uses TRBV6-6 and TRBJ1-1; D perhaps matches TRBD1 (5 bases). The germline CDR1 and CDR2 sequences are MNHNY and SVGAGI (reference sequence). The CDR3 extends over 13 amino acids. V was clipped by 6 bases and J by 4 bases, with 12 bases between them. CDR3 sequence (DNA): TGTGCCAGCAGAAAGACAGAATTCACTGAAGCTTTCTTT. Amino acids: CASRKTEFTEAFF.

This clone appeared once. This rearrangement joins TRBV6-6 to TRBJ1-2; 8 bases match TRBD1. The V gene's germline CDR1 is MNHNY and CDR2 SVGAGI (reference sequence). The CDR3 has 16 residues. V lost 5 bases to trimming and J lost 0 bases; unmatched junction nucleotides: 8. DNA for the CDR3: TGTGCCAGCAGTCCCGGGACAGGCTTAGCTAACTATGGCTACACCTTC. Translated, it gives CASSPGTGLANYGYTF.

This clone has a handful of counts. J is TRBJ2-1 and V is TRBV18; 12 bases line up with TRBD2. This CDR3 is 19 amino acids long. The germline V gene has CDR1 KGHSH and CDR2 LQKENI. V shed 4 bases, J shed 0 bases, and the junction held 10 bases outside the gene matches. CDR3 nucleotide sequence: TGTGCCAGCTCACAAAGACTAGCGGGAGCGTGGAGCTCCTACAATGAGCAGTTCTTC. This gives the protein CASSQRLAGAWSSYNEQFF. The variable domain in full, completed from reference TRBV18 and TRBJ2-1, reads NAGVMQNPRHLVRRRGQEARLRCSPMKGHSHVYWYRQLPEEGLKFMVYLQKENIIDESGMPKERFSAEFPKEGPSILRIQQVVRGDSAAYFCASSQRLAGAWSSYNEQFFGPGTRLTVL.

A few counts support this clone. J is TRBJ1-1 and V is TRBV7-2; TRBD1 matches at 9 bases. The CDR3 contains 14 residues. Trimming removed 5 bases from V and 12 bases from J; junction bases left unmatched: 13. Germline V gene sequence: CDR1 SGHTA, CDR2 FQGNSA. Here the CDR3 DNA reads TGTGCCAGCAGCCAGGGGGGGACAGGGTTTTATCCTTTCTTT. This codes for CASSQGGTGFYPFF.

Notes on this clone: This sample includes further DNA sequences coding for the same CDR3. This chain uses TRBV11-2 with TRBJ2-1; D not resolved. With 2 bases removed from V and 7 bases from J, the gap between germline ends came to 6 bases. This CDR3 has 12 residues. In germline, CDR1 is SGHAT, CDR2 FQNNGV. The CDR3 DNA is TGTGCCAGCAGCTTACTGGGGAATGAGCAGTTCTTC. The encoded protein is CASSLLGNEQFF.

V is TRBV5-1 and J is TRBJ2-6, with a possible D match to TRBD2 (6 bases). Deletions cut 3 bases from V and 2 bases from J, with 18 bases between. In germline, CDR1 is SGHRS, CDR2 YFSETQ. This CDR3 has 18 amino acids. The DNA of the CDR3 is TGCGCCAGCAGCTCGGACGGTGCTAGGAGGGCTGGGGCCAACGTCCTGACTTTC. This codes for CASSSDGARRAGANVLTF.

V and J are TRBV4-3 and TRBJ2-2; no firm D call. Germline CDR1 reads LGHNA; CDR2 reads YSLEER. V was shortened by 4 bases and J by 0 bases, with 6 bases between the two germline ends. This CDR3 is 14 amino acids long. The CDR3 DNA follows: TGCGCCAGCAGCCCCGCGTCGAACACCGGGGAGCTGTTTTTT. Its protein product is CASSPASNTGELFF.

The J gene is TRBJ1-5, the V gene TRBV19; D is unclear. Trimming removed 7 bases from V and 4 bases from J, with 17 bases in between. Germline V CDR1 and CDR2: LNHDA, SQIVND (reference sequence). The CDR3 extends over 15 amino acids. The CDR3 DNA reads as TGTGCCAGTACTGGGGTGGAGGGATGGAATCAGCCCCAGCATTTT. It translates to CASTGVEGWNQPQHF. The full variable domain, with the rest looked up from reference TRBV19 and TRBJ1-5, is DGGITQSPKYLFRKEGQNVTLSCEQNLNHDAMYWYRQDPGQGLRLIYYSQIVNDFQKGDIAEGYSVSREKKESFPLTVTSAQKNPTAFYLCASTGVEGWNQPQHFGDGTRLSIL.

The chain employs TRBV5-1 and TRBJ2-7, with 8 nucleotides matching TRBD2. Trimming removed 1 base from V and 2 bases from J; junction bases left unmatched: 5. Per germline, CDR1 SGHRS and CDR2 YFSETQ. This CDR3 is 15 amino acids long. The CDR3 DNA reads TGCGCCAGCAGCTTGAGCAGCGGGAGTCCCTACGAGCAGTACTTC. Amino acid sequence: CASSLSSGSPYEQYF.

The CDR3 DNA is TGTGCCAGCCCAATAGGAGCTTACGAGCAGTACTTC. This gives the protein CASPIGAYEQYF. The J gene is TRBJ2-7, the V gene TRBV7-6; D unclear. Germline assignment: CDR1 SGHVS and CDR2 FNYEAQ. Trimming pared 8 bases from V and 4 bases from J, leaving 12 bases between. The length of the CDR3 is 12 residues.

J is TRBJ2-2 and V is TRBV27, with TRBD2 identical over 15 bases. Trimming removed 3 bases from V and 6 bases from J; junction bases left unmatched: 2. This CDR3 is built from 16 residues. Germline V gene lookup returns CDR1 MNHEY and CDR2 SMNVEV (reference sequence). The DNA for the CDR3 is TGTGCCAGCAGTTTTTGGACTAGCGGGAGGGCCGGGGAGCTGTTTTTT. This sequence encodes CASSFWTSGRAGELFF.